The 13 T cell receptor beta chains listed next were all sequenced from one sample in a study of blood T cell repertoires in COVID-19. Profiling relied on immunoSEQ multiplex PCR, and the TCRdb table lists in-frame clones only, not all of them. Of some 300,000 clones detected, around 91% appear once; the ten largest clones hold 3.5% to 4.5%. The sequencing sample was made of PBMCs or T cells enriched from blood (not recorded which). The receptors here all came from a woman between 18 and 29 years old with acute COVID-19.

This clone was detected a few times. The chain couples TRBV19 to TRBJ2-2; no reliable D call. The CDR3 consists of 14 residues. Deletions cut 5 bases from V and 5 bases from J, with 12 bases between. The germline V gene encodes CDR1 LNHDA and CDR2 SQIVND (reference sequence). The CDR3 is CASSHPSFTGELFF. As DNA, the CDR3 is TGTGCCAGTAGTCACCCTAGTTTTACCGGGGAGCTGTTTTTT.

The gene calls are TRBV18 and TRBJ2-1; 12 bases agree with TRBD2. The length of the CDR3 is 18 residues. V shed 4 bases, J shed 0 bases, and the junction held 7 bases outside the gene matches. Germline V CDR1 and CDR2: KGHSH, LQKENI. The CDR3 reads CASSQMTSGSVSYNEQFF. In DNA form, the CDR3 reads TGTGCCAGCTCACAAATGACTAGCGGGAGTGTCTCCTACAATGAGCAGTTCTTC.

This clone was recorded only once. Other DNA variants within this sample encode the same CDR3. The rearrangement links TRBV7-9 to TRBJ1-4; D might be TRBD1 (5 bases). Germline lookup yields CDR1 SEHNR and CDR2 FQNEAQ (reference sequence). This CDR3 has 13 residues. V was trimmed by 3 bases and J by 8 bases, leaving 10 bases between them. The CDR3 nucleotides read TGTGCCAGCAGCTTCGGGGGTAGGGAAAAACTGTTTTTT. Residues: CASSFGGREKLFF.

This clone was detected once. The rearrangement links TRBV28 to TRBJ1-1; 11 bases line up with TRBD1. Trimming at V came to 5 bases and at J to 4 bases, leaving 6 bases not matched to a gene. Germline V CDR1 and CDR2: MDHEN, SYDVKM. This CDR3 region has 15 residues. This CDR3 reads CASSPGQGALTEAFF. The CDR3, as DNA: TGTGCCAGCAGTCCAGGACAGGGGGCGCTCACTGAAGCTTTCTTT.

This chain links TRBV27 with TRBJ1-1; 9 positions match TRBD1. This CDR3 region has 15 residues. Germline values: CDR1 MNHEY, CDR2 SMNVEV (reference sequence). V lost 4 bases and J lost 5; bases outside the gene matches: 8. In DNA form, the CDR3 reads TGTGCCAGCAGTTATAACAGGGGGCTTAGGACTGAAGCTTTCTTT. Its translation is CASSYNRGLRTEAFF.

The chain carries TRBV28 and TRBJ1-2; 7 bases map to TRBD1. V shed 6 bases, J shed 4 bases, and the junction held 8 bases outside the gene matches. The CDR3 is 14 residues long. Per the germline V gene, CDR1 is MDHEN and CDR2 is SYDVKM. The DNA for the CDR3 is TGTGCCAGCAGCTTCCAGGGGGTGGGCTATGGCTACACCTTC. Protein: CASSFQGVGYGYTF.

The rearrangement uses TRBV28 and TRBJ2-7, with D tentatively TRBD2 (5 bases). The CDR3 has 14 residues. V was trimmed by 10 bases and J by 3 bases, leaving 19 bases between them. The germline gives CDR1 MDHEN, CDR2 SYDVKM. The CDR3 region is CATAPTSLVYEQYF. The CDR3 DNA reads TGTGCCACCGCGCCAACTAGTTTAGTCTACGAGCAGTACTTC. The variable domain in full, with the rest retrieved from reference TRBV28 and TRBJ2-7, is DVKVTQSSRYLVKRTGEKVFLECVQDMDHENMFWYRQDPGLGLRLIYFSYDVKMKEKGDIPEGYSVSREKKERFSLILESASTNQTSMYLCATAPTSLVYEQYFGPGTRLTVT.

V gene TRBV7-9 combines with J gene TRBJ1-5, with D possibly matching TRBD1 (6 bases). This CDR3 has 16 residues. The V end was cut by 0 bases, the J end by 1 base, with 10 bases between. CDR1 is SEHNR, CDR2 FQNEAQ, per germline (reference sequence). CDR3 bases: TGTGCCAGCAGCTTAGCGGGGGCAGGGAGCAATCAGCCCCAGCATTTT. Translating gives CASSLAGAGSNQPQHF. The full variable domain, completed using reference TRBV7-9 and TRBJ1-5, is DTGVSQNPRHKITKRGQNVTFRCDPISEHNRLYWYRQTLGQGPEFLTYFQNEAQLEKSRLLSDRFSAERPKGSFSTLEIQRTEQGDSAMYLCASSLAGAGSNQPQHFGDGTRLSIL.

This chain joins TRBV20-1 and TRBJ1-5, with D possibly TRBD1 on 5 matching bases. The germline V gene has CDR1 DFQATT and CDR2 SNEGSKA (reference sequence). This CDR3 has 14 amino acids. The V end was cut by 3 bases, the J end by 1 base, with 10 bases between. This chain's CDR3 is CSASQGRSNQPQHF. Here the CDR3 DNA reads TGCAGTGCTAGTCAGGGCAGGAGCAATCAGCCCCAGCATTTT.

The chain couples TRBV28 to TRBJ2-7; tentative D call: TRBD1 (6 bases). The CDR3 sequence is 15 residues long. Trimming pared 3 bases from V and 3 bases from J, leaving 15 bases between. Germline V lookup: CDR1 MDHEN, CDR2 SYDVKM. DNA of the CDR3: TGTGCCAGCAGTTTCAAGACAGGAGGCCACTACGAGCAGTACTTC. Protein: CASSFKTGGHYEQYF.

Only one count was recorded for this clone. CDR3 in DNA: TGTGCCAGCAGCGCAGGGATAGTACGCACTGAAGCTTTCTTT. Its protein product is CASSAGIVRTEAFF. The rearrangement links TRBV7-9 to TRBJ1-1, with TRBD1 as a possible D gene (5 bases). This CDR3 contains 14 residues. The germline V and J ends were trimmed by 5 bases and 4 bases, with 14 bases remaining between them. Germline V CDR1 and CDR2: SEHNR, FQNEAQ (reference sequence).

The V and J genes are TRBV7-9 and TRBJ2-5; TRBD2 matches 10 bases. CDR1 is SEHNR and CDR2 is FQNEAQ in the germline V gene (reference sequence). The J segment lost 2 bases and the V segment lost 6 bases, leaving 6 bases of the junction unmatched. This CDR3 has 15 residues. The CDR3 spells CASRSRTSGQETQYF. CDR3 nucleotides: TGTGCCAGCAGGTCGCGGACTAGCGGACAAGAGACCCAGTACTTC.

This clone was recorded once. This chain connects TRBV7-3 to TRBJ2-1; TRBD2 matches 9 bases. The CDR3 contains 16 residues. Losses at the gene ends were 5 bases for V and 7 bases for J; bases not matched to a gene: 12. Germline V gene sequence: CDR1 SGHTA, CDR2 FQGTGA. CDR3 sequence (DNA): TGTGCCAGCAGCCCCTACGGCGGGAGGGCCGGTAATGAGCAGTTCTTC. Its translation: CASSPYGGRAGNEQFF.